Below, 15 T cell receptor beta chains from the same sample are listed, as sequenced in a study of T cells in Graves' hyperthyroidism and ophthalmopathy. There were TCR beta CDR3 regions amplified from RNA transcripts. A set of HTBI primers served as the primers for a first-round RT-PCR of the TCR CDR3. TCRdb ran MiXCR on the multiplex PCR reads and lists one entry per CDR3 protein. Of roughly 400,000 distinct CDR3 sequences in the sample, roughly 13% were seen once. Sequenced sample: blood. The receptor source for this set is a man aged 45-60 years with Graves' ophthalmopathy.

Here the CDR3 DNA reads TGTGCCAGTAGTATACCCACGGTCCCGAACGCGAGGAGGTATAATTCACCCCTCCACTTT. It yields the protein CASSIPTVPNARRYNSPLHF. This chain joins TRBV19 and TRBJ1-6; D unresolved. This CDR3 is built from 20 residues. The germline gives CDR1 LNHDA, CDR2 SQIVND (reference sequence). Between the trimmed V and J ends, which lost 2 bases and 4 bases, there was a span of 24 bases.

This clonotype was picked up a small number of times. The V and J genes are TRBV2 and TRBJ1-6; 8 bases line up with TRBD1. Trimming cost V 5 bases and J 6 bases; bases outside gene matches: 6. This CDR3 is built from 15 residues. Germline V CDR1 and CDR2: SNHLY, FYNNEI. The CDR3 region has the DNA TGTGCCAGCAGTACAGGACAGGGTCGTAATTCACCCCTCCACTTT. Translated: CASSTGQGRNSPLHF.

About this clonotype: A clone one base away is much larger, so this may be a read error. The gene calls are TRBV13 and TRBJ2-1; 9 positions match TRBD2. The CDR3 spans 12 residues. Looked up from germline, CDR1 is PRHDT and CDR2 is FYEKMQ (reference sequence). The CDR3 spells CVSSARLAEKFF. The CDR3 DNA is TGTGTCAGCAGCGCCAGACTAGCGGAAAAGTTCTTC.

This clonotype showed up many times. This chain joins TRBV20-1 and TRBJ2-3, with a tentative D call TRBD1 (7 bases). V lost 6 bases, J lost 4 bases, and 26 bases lay in between. This CDR3 spans 17 amino acids. Per germline, CDR1 DFQATT and CDR2 SNEGSKA (reference sequence). DNA for the CDR3: TGCAGTGCGGCAGGGGGGCTGGCGGGGACTGTTGCAGATACGCAGTATTTT. This gives the protein CSAAGGLAGTVADTQYF.

As DNA, the CDR3 is TGCGCCAGCAGCTCGGGACTAGCGGGGCCACAAGAGACCCAGTACTTC. Translation gives CASSSGLAGPQETQYF. The chain carries TRBV5-1 and TRBJ2-5, with 13 positions matching TRBD2. The germline gives CDR1 SGHRS, CDR2 YFSETQ. CDR3 size: 16 residues. V was pared by 3 bases and J by 2 bases, with 4 bases of the junction left unmatched.

V gene TRBV27 combines with J gene TRBJ1-6; no clear D. The germline V and J ends were trimmed by 5 bases and 0 bases, with 11 bases remaining between them. Germline V gene data show CDR1 as MNHEY and CDR2 as SMNVEV (reference sequence). This CDR3 has 16 residues. The chain's CDR3 is CASSGLGSSYNSPLHF. As DNA, the CDR3 is TGTGCCAGCAGTGGACTGGGGAGCTCCTATAATTCACCCCTCCACTTT.

This clonotype was seen ten or more times. The genes are TRBV12-3 or TRBV12-4 and TRBJ1-2; weak D call: TRBD1 (5 bases). V was pared by 4 bases and J by 3 bases, with 9 bases between. The CDR3 loop spans 13 amino acids. The CDR3 loop is CASSYGAYYGYTF. The CDR3 DNA reads as TGTGCCAGCAGTTACGGGGCCTACTATGGCTACACCTTC.

This clonotype was detected ten times or more. The V call is TRBV7-9, the J call TRBJ2-1, with 7 bases matching TRBD1. The V and J ends lost 5 bases and 10 bases, in that order; junction bases with no gene match: 5. Germline V CDR1 and CDR2: SEHNR, FQNEAQ (reference sequence). CDR3 size: 12 residues. The CDR3 DNA is TGTGCCAGCAGCGAAGACAGGGACGAGCAGTTCTTC. As protein: CASSEDRDEQFF. The variable domain in full, completed from reference TRBV7-9 and TRBJ2-1, reads DTGVSQNPRHKITKRGQNVTFRCDPISEHNRLYWYRQTLGQGPEFLTYFQNEAQLEKSRLLSDRFSAERPKGSFSTLEIQRTEQGDSAMYLCASSEDRDEQFFGPGTRLTVL.

In its sample, this clonotype was seen a few times. The rearrangement uses TRBV4-1 and TRBJ2-4, with D maybe TRBD1 (5 bases). V lost 1 base to trimming and J lost 4 bases, with 14 bases between them. Germline CDR1 reads MGHRA; CDR2 reads YSYEKL. This CDR3 is built from 16 residues. CDR3: CASSQAQDRKKNIQYF. The DNA of the CDR3 is TGCGCCAGCAGCCAAGCACAGGACCGAAAAAAAAACATTCAGTACTTC.

There are many counts of this clonotype. The J gene is TRBJ2-3, the V gene TRBV6-1; the D gene is possibly TRBD1 (7 bases). Per germline, CDR1 MNHNS and CDR2 SASEGT. This CDR3 is built from 15 residues. V lost 5 bases and J 4 bases, leaving 16 bases between the germline ends. The CDR3 reads CASSIGQGGPDTQYF. The CDR3, as DNA: TGTGCCAGCAGTATAGGCCAGGGGGGCCCAGATACGCAGTATTTT.

V gene TRBV6-5 combines with J gene TRBJ1-2; 7 nucleotides match TRBD1. Germline V lookup: CDR1 MNHEY, CDR2 SVGAGI. CDR3 length: 12 amino acids. With 4 bases clipped from V and 8 bases from J, the junction kept 4 bases outside the gene matches. For the CDR3, the DNA is TGTGCCAGCAGTTTCGACAGGGAGGGCTACACCTTC. It encodes CASSFDREGYTF.

V is TRBV7-9 and J is TRBJ1-1; no definite D call. Trimming stripped 1 base from V and 1 base from J, with 10 bases between. The CDR3 is 15 amino acids. Germline V gives CDR1 SEHNR, CDR2 FQNEAQ (reference sequence). The CDR3: CASSLGPIQNTEAFF. The CDR3 DNA sequence: TGTGCCAGCAGCTTAGGCCCCATACAGAACACTGAAGCTTTCTTT.

The sample holds a few counts of this clonotype. The chain carries TRBV18 and TRBJ1-2; D gene ambiguous. This CDR3 contains 18 residues. Looked up from germline, CDR1 is KGHSH and CDR2 is LQKENI. Deletions cut 4 bases from V and 0 bases from J, with 21 bases between. CDR3 DNA sequence: TGTGCCAGCTCACATAAAGCACCCGAGTTGGAGTCTAACTATGGCTACACCTTC. Translating gives CASSHKAPELESNYGYTF.

The V gene is TRBV28, the J gene TRBJ2-7; a possible D gene is TRBD2 (6 bases). The length of the CDR3 is 13 residues. The V gene lost 6 bases and the J gene lost 3 bases, with 12 bases spanning the gap. CDR1 and CDR2 (germline): MDHEN, SYDVKM. The CDR3 here is CASRTRDDYEQYF. The CDR3 bases are TGTGCCAGCAGGACGCGGGATGACTACGAGCAGTACTTC.

The genes are TRBV7-9 and TRBJ2-4, with D possibly matching TRBD1 (5 bases). V shed 0 bases and J shed 8 bases, with 17 bases lying between them. Germline V gives CDR1 SEHNR, CDR2 FQNEAQ (reference sequence). The CDR3 sequence is 16 residues long. In DNA form, the CDR3 reads TGTGCCAGCAGCTTAGCAGCCAGGGCGTTGTTCGACATTCAGTACTTC. Its translation is CASSLAARALFDIQYF.